This TCR beta chain comes out of a study of cytomegalovirus exposure and HLA in healthy donors. The overall study: Genotyping of under 500 donors showed that 80% to 85% belonged to the Caucasian-associated ancestry cluster. Study-level results: Later analysis suggested most CMV-associated TCR beta chains were HLA-restricted. The productive fraction for most TCR beta V segments was about 90% or about 30% in an earlier analysis.

This CDR3 is built from 14 residues. Germline V gives CDR1 MNHEY, CDR2 SMNVEV (reference sequence). The V and J ends lost 6 bases and 2 bases, in that order; junction bases with no gene match: 7. When sampled, the donors appeared nominally healthy, though they likely had unrecorded immune exposures. The PCR used 60 Vbeta and 13 Jbeta primers. The table came from immunoSEQ multiplex PCR; TCRdb's copy has only in-frame clones and leaves some out. Among about 140,000 clones listed, approximately 82% were seen once. As for this clone: Its target is unknown.

Sample: PBMCs. The TCR sequence derives from a woman in her forties in good health and CMV-seronegative. The chain links TRBV27 to TRBJ2-7, with 7 bases identical to TRBD1. This chain's CDR3 is CASSPTGAPYEQYF. Written as DNA, the CDR3 is TGTGCCAGCAGCCCTACAGGGGCCCCCTACGAGCAGTACTTC.